This T cell receptor (beta chain) is from a study of early T cells in non-severe SARS-CoV-2 infection. Study context: The authors sequenced bulk RNA from unsorted whole blood, leaving chains unpaired. Regarding the study as a whole: Sequences matched to VDJdb favored anti-spike CD8 responses, while private and CD4 specificities were missed.

The germline V gene has CDR1 SGHAT and CDR2 FQNNGV. V gave up 0 bases and J gave up 3 bases; unmatched junction bases: 1. This CDR3 region has 15 residues. Individual cDNA molecules each received unique molecular identifiers attached to them. A single record per CDR3 protein comes from TCRdb applying MiXCR to the 5' RACE reads. Counted here are approximately 69,000 distinct CDR3 sequences, around 12% occurring once; the ten biggest clones make up 2.7%. Of note for this clonotype: What it binds is unknown.

The chain uses TRBV11-2 and TRBJ2-7, with TRBD2 matching 11 bases. This TCR was sampled from an adult who was a healthcare worker with PCR-confirmed SARS-CoV-2 infection or an uninfected control (not recorded which). The specimen was whole blood, collected at baseline. CDR3 DNA: TGTGCCAGCAGCTTAGATAGCGGGGGGGACTACGAGCAGTACTTC. This codes for CASSLDSGGDYEQYF.